Each of the 23 T cell receptor beta chains below was sequenced from the same sample in a study of cytomegalovirus exposure and HLA in healthy donors. The PCR ran on 60 Vbeta and 13 Jbeta primers. Method: immunoSEQ multiplex PCR; TCRdb's copy keeps in-frame clones and lacks some. This table has 55,000 or so clones, approximately 73% appearing once. Sequencing was done on a sample of PBMCs. These receptors were taken from a man between 18 and 35 years old in good health and CMV-seronegative.

V usage is TRBV7-2 and J usage is TRBJ2-7, with 7 bases matching TRBD1. CDR1 SGHTA and CDR2 FQGNSA come from the germline V gene. This CDR3 spans 13 amino acids. V dropped 1 base and J dropped 6; count of bases not matched to a gene: 3. As DNA, the CDR3 is TGTGCCAGCAGCTTAGGCCCAGGGGGCGAGCAGTACTTC. It encodes CASSLGPGGEQYF.

The chain joins TRBV7-2 to TRBJ2-6; D is ambiguous. This CDR3 has 15 residues. CDR1 is SGHTA, CDR2 FQGNSA, per germline. Trimming removed 7 bases at V and 0 bases at J, with 10 bases between. The CDR3 nucleotides read TGTGCCAGCAAAACTTTCCTCTCTGGGGCCAACGTCCTGACTTTC. Protein sequence: CASKTFLSGANVLTF.

The genes are TRBV11-3 and TRBJ2-1; no firm D call. With 0 bases removed from V and 6 bases from J, the gap between germline ends came to 9 bases. CDR1 SGHNT and CDR2 YENEEA come from the germline V gene. This CDR3 has 14 amino acids. The CDR3 DNA follows: TGTGCCAGCAGCTTAGACGAACAGAGCAATGAGCAGTTCTTC. Translated: CASSLDEQSNEQFF.

This CDR3 reads CASSLSRQSNQPQHF. Written as DNA, the CDR3 is TGTGCCAGCAGCTTATCTCGACAGAGCAATCAGCCCCAGCATTTT. The gene calls are TRBV7-2 and TRBJ1-5; D is possibly TRBD1 (5 bases). Trimming pared 2 bases from V and 1 base from J, leaving 9 bases between. The V gene's germline CDR1 is SGHTA and CDR2 FQGNSA. The length of the CDR3 is 15 residues.

The chain has TRBV6-1 and TRBJ2-3; D gene uncertain. Deletions cut 3 bases from V and 14 bases from J, with 15 bases between. This CDR3 has 12 amino acids. CDR1 is MNHNS, CDR2 SASEGT, per germline. The CDR3 here is CASSEYQVVGYF. For the CDR3, the DNA is TGTGCCAGCAGTGAGTACCAGGTGGTGGGGTATTTT.

V is TRBV30 and J is TRBJ1-2, with 11 bases that match TRBD1. The V segment lost 7 bases and the J segment 4 bases; nucleotides outside the gene matches: 17. The CDR3 is made up of 17 amino acids. Germline CDR1 reads GTSNPN; CDR2 reads SVGIG (reference sequence). This CDR3 is CASKAGDRGFGFYGYTF. The CDR3 DNA sequence: TGTGCCTCAAAAGCCGGGGACAGGGGGTTTGGGTTCTATGGCTACACCTTC.

The chain has TRBV6-1 and TRBJ2-1; D might be TRBD2 (5 bases). Germline V gives CDR1 MNHNS, CDR2 SASEGT. V lost 6 bases to trimming and J lost 5 bases, with 17 bases between them. The CDR3 length is 15 residues. CDR3 sequence: CASSGYEGIHNEQFF. CDR3 coding DNA: TGTGCCAGCAGCGGGTACGAGGGCATCCACAATGAGCAGTTCTTC.

The J gene is TRBJ2-1, the V gene TRBV15; 10 positions match TRBD2. Germline CDR1 reads LNHNV; CDR2 reads YYDKDF (reference sequence). The CDR3 loop spans 15 amino acids. V trimming: 5 bases; J trimming: 6 bases; junction bases outside the gene matches: 7. The chain's CDR3 is CATSLAGGPGNEQFF. CDR3 DNA sequence: TGTGCCACCAGCTTAGCGGGAGGACCAGGCAATGAGCAGTTCTTC.

V usage is TRBV7-8 and J usage is TRBJ1-1; 7 bases fit TRBD1. Per germline, CDR1 SGHVS and CDR2 FQNEAQ. V trimming: 5 bases; J trimming: 0 bases; junction bases outside the gene matches: 6. This CDR3 contains 15 residues. CDR3 sequence (DNA): TGTGCCAGCAGCCCCTACGGACAGGTGAACACTGAAGCTTTCTTT. Its translation: CASSPYGQVNTEAFF.

The CDR3 is CSPYRVNTEAFF. DNA of the CDR3: TGCAGCCCTTACAGGGTGAACACTGAAGCTTTCTTT. The chain combines TRBV29-1 with TRBJ1-1, with D possibly TRBD1 on 6 matching bases. The CDR3 covers 12 residues. Trimming cost V 8 bases and J 0 bases, with 10 bases left between them. CDR1 SQVTM and CDR2 ANQGSEA come from the germline V gene.

This clone was observed a single time. The chain links TRBV14 to TRBJ2-3, with D possibly TRBD2 on 5 matching bases. CDR1 and CDR2 (germline): SGHDN, FVKESK. V lost 5 bases, J lost 1 base, and 16 bases lay in between. The CDR3 covers 16 residues. In DNA, the CDR3 is TGTGCCAGCAGCTACGGCGGGTGGTCGGGCACAGATACGCAGTATTTT. The encoded protein is CASSYGGWSGTDTQYF.

V is TRBV18 and J is TRBJ2-3, with 8 bases identical to TRBD1. V dropped 3 bases and J dropped 7; count of bases not matched to a gene: 6. The CDR3 runs to 14 residues. CDR1 and CDR2 from the germline V gene are KGHSH and LQKENI. In DNA, the CDR3 is TGTGCCAGCTCACCTCAGGGGGCGCAGAATACGCAGTATTTT. This gives the protein CASSPQGAQNTQYF.

This chain connects TRBV5-6 to TRBJ2-7; TRBD2 is a possible D gene (6 bases). This CDR3 contains 12 residues. Germline loops: CDR1 SGHDT, CDR2 YYEEEE. V lost 2 bases and J 12 bases, leaving 15 bases between the germline ends. The CDR3 DNA follows: TGTGCCAGCAGCTTCACGGGGGATGCGCCGTACTTC. This gives the protein CASSFTGDAPYF. The complete variable domain, with remaining parts taken from reference TRBV5-6 and TRBJ2-7, reads DAGVTQSPTHLIKTRGQQVTLRCSPKSGHDTVSWYQQALGQGPQFIFQYYEEEERQRGNFPDRFSGHQFPNYSSELNVNALLLGDSALYLCASSFTGDAPYFGPGTRLTVT.

This chain links TRBV6-1 with TRBJ2-5, with D perhaps matching TRBD2 (6 bases). V was clipped by 11 bases and J by 4 bases, with 23 bases between them. Germline CDR1 reads MNHNS; CDR2 reads SASEGT. The CDR3 sequence is 15 residues long. CDR3 coding DNA: TGTGCCCAAGCACCGGGACTCAGAGTCGGAGAGACCCAGTACTTC. Translation gives CAQAPGLRVGETQYF.

The gene calls are TRBV5-4 and TRBJ1-1; the D is unclear. In germline, CDR1 is SGHNT, CDR2 YYREEE (reference sequence). The CDR3 consists of 12 residues. Trimming removed 2 bases from V and 1 base from J, with 3 bases in between. The CDR3 sequence is CASSLANTEAFF. CDR3 nucleotides: TGTGCCAGCAGCTTAGCGAACACTGAAGCTTTCTTT.

This clone was counted only a few times. This rearrangement joins TRBV28 to TRBJ1-1, with 7 positions matching TRBD1. Germline lookup yields CDR1 MDHEN and CDR2 SYDVKM. Germline trimming cut 1 base from V and 9 bases from J; bases unmatched to any gene: 5. This CDR3 spans 13 amino acids. For the CDR3, the DNA is TGTGCCAGCAGTTTATTAGGGGGCATGCAAGCTTTCTTT. Its translation: CASSLLGGMQAFF.

The chain employs TRBV29-1 and TRBJ2-7, with 7 positions matching TRBD1. CDR3 length: 15 residues. The J segment lost 5 bases and the V segment lost 5 bases, leaving 15 bases of the junction unmatched. Germline V gene lookup returns CDR1 SQVTM and CDR2 ANQGSEA. CDR3 protein: CSVSTGFLGLHEQYF. In DNA form, the CDR3 reads TGCAGCGTTTCGACAGGGTTTCTAGGTTTGCACGAGCAGTACTTC.

This clone appeared once. V and J are TRBV29-1 and TRBJ2-7; D is possibly TRBD1 (5 bases). The V gene lost 2 bases and the J gene lost 6 bases, with 11 bases spanning the gap. The CDR3 consists of 12 residues. Germline assignment: CDR1 SQVTM and CDR2 ANQGSEA. CDR3 residues: CSVERGPSEQYF. The CDR3 nucleotides are TGCAGCGTTGAAAGGGGCCCTTCCGAGCAGTACTTC.

J is TRBJ1-6 and V is TRBV30; TRBD1 matches at 10 bases. J gave up 6 bases and V 2 bases, and 4 bases lay outside the gene matches. The CDR3 has 15 residues. CDR1 is GTSNPN and CDR2 is SVGIG in the germline V gene (reference sequence). CDR3 in DNA: TGTGCCTGGAGTCAGGGGACAGGGGCTAATTCACCCCTCCACTTT. Translation gives CAWSQGTGANSPLHF.

This chain connects TRBV7-9 to TRBJ1-2, with D maybe TRBD1 (5 bases). This CDR3 is built from 15 residues. CDR1 is SEHNR and CDR2 is FQNEAQ in the germline V gene (reference sequence). Trimming left V 4 bases short and J 10 bases short, with 22 bases between. The DNA for the CDR3 is TGTGCCAGCAGCTCGAGCAGGGAAATTGCCGGTTTCTACACCTTC. Translated, it gives CASSSSREIAGFYTF. The entire variable domain, with the rest obtained from reference TRBV7-9 and TRBJ1-2, is as follows: DTGVSQNPRHKITKRGQNVTFRCDPISEHNRLYWYRQTLGQGPEFLTYFQNEAQLEKSRLLSDRFSAERPKGSFSTLEIQRTEQGDSAMYLCASSSSREIAGFYTFGSGTRLTVV.

In DNA, the CDR3 is TGTGCCAGCAGCTTCGACAGGTTAGGATACGAGCAGTACTTC. Translation gives CASSFDRLGYEQYF. The chain uses TRBV5-6 and TRBJ2-7; the D gene is possibly TRBD1 (6 bases). The CDR3 consists of 14 residues. Germline-derived CDR1 and CDR2 are SGHDT and YYEEEE. Trimming stripped 2 bases from V and 4 bases from J, with 13 bases between.

The rearrangement uses TRBV7-2 and TRBJ2-7, with D perhaps TRBD2 (6 bases). The germline V gene encodes CDR1 SGHTA and CDR2 FQGNSA. CDR3 size: 18 residues. The V gene lost 2 bases and the J gene lost 4 bases, with 24 bases spanning the gap. The CDR3 spells CASSLRRRVAGLVYEQYF. The CDR3 region has the DNA TGTGCCAGCAGCTTACGTAGGAGGGTGGCGGGACTGGTATACGAGCAGTACTTC.

This sequence joins TRBV6-1 and TRBJ2-7; 7 bases are shared with TRBD1. V dropped 9 bases and J dropped 0; count of bases not matched to a gene: 8. CDR1 is MNHNS and CDR2 is SASEGT in the germline V gene. The CDR3 spans 14 residues. For the CDR3, the DNA is TGTGCCAGTACTGAGGGGGCGGGCTCCTACGAGCAGTACTTC. It encodes CASTEGAGSYEQYF.